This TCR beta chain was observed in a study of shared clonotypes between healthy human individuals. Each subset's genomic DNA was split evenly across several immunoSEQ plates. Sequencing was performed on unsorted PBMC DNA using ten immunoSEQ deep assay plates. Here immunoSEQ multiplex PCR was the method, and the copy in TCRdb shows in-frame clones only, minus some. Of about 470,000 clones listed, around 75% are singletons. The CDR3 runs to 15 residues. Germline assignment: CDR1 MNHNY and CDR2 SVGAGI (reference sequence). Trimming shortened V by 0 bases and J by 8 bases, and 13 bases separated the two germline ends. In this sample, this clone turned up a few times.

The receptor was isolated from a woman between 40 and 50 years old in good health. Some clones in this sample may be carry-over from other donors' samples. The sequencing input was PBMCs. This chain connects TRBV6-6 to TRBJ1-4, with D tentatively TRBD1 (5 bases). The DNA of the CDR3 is TGTGCCAGCAGTTACTCGGGTCAGGGAATCGAAAAACTGTTTTTT. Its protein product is CASSYSGQGIEKLFF.